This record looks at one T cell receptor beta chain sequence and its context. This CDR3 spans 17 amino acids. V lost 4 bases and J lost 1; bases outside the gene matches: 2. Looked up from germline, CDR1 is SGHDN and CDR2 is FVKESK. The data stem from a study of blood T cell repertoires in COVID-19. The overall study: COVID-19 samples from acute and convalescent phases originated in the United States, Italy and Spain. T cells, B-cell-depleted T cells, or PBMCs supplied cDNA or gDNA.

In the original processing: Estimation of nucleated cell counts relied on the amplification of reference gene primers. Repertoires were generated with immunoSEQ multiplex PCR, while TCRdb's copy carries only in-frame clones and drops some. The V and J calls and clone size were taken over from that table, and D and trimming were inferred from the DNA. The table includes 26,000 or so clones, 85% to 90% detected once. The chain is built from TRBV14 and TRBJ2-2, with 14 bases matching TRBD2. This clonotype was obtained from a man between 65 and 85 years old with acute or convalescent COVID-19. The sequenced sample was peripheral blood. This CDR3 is CASSPGTSGRNTGELFF. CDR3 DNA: TGTGCCAGCAGCCCCGGGACTAGCGGGAGGAACACCGGGGAGCTGTTTTTT.